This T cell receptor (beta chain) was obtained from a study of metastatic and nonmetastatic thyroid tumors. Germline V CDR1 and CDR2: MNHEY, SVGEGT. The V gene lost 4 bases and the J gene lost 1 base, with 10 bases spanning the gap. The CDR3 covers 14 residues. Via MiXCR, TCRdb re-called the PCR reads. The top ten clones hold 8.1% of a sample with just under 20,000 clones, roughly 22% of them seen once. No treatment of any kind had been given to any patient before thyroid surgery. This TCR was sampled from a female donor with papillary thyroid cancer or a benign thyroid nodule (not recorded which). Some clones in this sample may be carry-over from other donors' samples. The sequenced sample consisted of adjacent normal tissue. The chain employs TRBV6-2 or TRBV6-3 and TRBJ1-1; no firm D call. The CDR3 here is CASSSIQRNTEAFF. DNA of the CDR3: TGTGCCAGCAGTTCCATACAGAGGAACACTGAAGCTTTCTTT.